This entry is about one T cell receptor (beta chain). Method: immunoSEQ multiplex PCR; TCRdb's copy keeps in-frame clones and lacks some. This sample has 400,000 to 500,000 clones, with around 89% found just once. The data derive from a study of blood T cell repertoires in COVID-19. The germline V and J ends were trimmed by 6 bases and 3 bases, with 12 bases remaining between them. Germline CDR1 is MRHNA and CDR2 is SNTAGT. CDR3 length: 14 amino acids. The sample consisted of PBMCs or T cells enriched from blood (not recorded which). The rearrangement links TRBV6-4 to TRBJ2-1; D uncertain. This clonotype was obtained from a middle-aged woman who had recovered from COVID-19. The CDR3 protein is CASSASSGYNEQFF. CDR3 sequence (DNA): TGTGCCAGCAGCGCCTCTTCGGGCTACAATGAGCAGTTCTTC.